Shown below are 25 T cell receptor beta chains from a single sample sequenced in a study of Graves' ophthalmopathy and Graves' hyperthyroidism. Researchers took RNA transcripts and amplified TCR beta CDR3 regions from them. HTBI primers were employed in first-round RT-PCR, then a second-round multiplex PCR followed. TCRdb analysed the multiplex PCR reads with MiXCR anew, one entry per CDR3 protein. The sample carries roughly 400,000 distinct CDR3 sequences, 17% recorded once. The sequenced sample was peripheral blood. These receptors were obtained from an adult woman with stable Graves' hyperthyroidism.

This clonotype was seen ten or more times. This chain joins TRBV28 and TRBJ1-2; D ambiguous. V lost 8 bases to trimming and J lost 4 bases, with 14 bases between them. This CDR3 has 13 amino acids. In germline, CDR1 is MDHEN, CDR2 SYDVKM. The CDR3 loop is CASARRVGYGYTF. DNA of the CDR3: TGTGCCAGCGCGCGTAGAGTGGGCTATGGCTACACCTTC.

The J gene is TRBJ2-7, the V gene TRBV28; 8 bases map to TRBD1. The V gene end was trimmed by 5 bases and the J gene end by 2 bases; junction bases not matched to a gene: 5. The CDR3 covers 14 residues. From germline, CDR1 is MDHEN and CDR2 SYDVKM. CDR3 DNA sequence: TGTGCCAGCAGTCCAGGGGGCAGCCCCTACGAGCAGTACTTC. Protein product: CASSPGGSPYEQYF.

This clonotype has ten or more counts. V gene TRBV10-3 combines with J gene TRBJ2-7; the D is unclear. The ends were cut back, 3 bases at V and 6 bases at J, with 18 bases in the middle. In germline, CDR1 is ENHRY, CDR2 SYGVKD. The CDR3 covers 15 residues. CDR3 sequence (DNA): TGTGCCATCAGTGACCGACCCCGCGACCCCGGCGAGCAGTACTTC. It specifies CAISDRPRDPGEQYF.

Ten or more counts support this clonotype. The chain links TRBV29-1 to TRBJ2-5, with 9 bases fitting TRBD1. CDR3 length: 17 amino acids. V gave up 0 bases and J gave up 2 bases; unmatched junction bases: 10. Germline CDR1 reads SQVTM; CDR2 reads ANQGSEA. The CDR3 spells CSVEDLFSGQGQETQYF. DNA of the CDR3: TGCAGCGTTGAAGATCTATTTTCGGGACAGGGACAAGAGACCCAGTACTTC.

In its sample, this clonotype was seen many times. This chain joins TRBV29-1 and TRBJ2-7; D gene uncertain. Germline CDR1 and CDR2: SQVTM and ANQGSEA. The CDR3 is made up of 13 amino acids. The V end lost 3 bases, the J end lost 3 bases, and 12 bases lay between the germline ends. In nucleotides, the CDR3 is TGCAGCGTTGAGGGTAACGGAAACTACGAGCAGTACTTC. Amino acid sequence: CSVEGNGNYEQYF.

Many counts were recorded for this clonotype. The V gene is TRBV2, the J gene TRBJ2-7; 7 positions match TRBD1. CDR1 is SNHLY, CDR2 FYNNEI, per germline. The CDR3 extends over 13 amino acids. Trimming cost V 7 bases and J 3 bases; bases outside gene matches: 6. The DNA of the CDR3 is TGTGCCAGCAAAGGGCAGGGGGACTACGAGCAGTACTTC. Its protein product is CASKGQGDYEQYF. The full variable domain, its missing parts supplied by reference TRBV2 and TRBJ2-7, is EPEVTQTPSHQVTQMGQEVILRCVPISNHLYFYWYRQILGQKVEFLVSFYNNEISEKSEIFDDQFSVERPDGSNFTLKIRSTKLEDSAMYFCASKGQGDYEQYFGPGTRLTVT.

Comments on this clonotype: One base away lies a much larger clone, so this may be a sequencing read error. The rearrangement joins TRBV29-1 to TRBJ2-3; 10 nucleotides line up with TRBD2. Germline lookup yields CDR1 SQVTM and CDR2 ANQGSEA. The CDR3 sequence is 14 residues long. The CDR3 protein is CGVALAGSTDTQYF. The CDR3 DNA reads TGCGGCGTTGCACTAGCGGGAAGCACAGATACGCAGTATTTT.

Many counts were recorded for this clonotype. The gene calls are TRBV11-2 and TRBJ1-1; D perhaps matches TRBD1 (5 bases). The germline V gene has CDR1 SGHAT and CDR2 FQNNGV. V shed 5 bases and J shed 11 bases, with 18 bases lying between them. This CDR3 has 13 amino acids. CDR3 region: CASSPISGPGAFF. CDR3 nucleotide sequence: TGTGCCAGCAGCCCGATTTCAGGGCCTGGGGCTTTCTTT.

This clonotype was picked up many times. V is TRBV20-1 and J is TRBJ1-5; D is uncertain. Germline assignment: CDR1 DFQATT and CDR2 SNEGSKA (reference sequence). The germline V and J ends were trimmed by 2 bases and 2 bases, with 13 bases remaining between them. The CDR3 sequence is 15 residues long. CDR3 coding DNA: TGCAGTGCTAGAACTGGGGTGGAAGGCAATCAGCCCCAGCATTTT. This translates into CSARTGVEGNQPQHF.

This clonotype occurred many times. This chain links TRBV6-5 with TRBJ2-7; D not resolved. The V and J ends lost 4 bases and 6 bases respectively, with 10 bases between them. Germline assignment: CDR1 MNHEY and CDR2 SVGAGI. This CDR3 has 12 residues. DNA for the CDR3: TGTGCCAGCAGTTTGTTAGGCGGCGAGCAGTACTTC. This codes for CASSLLGGEQYF.

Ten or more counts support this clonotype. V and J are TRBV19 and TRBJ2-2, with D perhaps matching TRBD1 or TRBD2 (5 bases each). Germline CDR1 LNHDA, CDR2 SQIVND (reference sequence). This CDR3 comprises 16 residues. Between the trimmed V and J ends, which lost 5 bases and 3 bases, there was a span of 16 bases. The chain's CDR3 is CASSVLWDGDTGELFF. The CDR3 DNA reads TGTGCCAGTAGTGTCTTGTGGGACGGAGACACCGGGGAGCTGTTTTTT.

CDR3 loop: CASSFDPGNTEAFF. The CDR3 nucleotides read TGTGCCAGCAGCTTCGATCCGGGTAACACTGAAGCTTTCTTT. The genes are TRBV5-8 and TRBJ1-1; D unclear. This CDR3 comprises 14 residues. Trimming removed 2 bases at V and 2 bases at J, with 10 bases between. Per germline, CDR1 SGHTS and CDR2 YDEGEE.

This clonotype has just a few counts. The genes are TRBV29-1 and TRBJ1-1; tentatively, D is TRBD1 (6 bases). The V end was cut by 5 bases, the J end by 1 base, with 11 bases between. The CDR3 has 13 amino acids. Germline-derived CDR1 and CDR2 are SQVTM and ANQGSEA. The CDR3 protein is CSVQLGGNTEAFF. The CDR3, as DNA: TGCAGCGTTCAGCTAGGGGGGAACACTGAAGCTTTCTTT.

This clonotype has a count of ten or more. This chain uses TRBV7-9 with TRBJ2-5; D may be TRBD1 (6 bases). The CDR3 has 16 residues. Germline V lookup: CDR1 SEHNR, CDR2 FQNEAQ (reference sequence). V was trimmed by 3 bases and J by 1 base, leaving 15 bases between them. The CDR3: CASSLGTPPAQETQYF. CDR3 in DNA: TGTGCCAGCAGCTTGGGGACACCTCCAGCCCAAGAGACCCAGTACTTC.

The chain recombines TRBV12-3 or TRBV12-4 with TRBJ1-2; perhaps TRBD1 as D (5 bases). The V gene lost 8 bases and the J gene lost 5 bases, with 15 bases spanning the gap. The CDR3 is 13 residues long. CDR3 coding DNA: TGTGCCAGCGGAGCAGGGACTGGGTATGGCTACACCTTC. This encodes CASGAGTGYGYTF.

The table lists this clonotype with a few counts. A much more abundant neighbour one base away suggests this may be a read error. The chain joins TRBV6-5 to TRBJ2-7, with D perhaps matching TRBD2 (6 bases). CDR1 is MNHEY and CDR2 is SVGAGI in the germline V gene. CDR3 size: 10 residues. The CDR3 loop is CAVSDYEQHF. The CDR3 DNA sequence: TGTGCTGTCTCGGACTACGAGCAGCACTTC.

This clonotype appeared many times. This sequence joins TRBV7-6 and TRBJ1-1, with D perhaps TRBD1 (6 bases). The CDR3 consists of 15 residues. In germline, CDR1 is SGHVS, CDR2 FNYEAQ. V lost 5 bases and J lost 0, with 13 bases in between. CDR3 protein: CASSAGGGLNTEAFF. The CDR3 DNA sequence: TGTGCCAGCAGCGCTGGGGGGGGGCTGAACACTGAAGCTTTCTTT. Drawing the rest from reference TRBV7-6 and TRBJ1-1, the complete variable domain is GAGVSQSPRYKVTKRGQDVALRCDPISGHVSLYWYRQALGQGPEFLTYFNYEAQQDKSGLPNDRFSAERPEGSISTLTIQRTEQRDSAMYRCASSAGGGLNTEAFFGQGTRLTVV.

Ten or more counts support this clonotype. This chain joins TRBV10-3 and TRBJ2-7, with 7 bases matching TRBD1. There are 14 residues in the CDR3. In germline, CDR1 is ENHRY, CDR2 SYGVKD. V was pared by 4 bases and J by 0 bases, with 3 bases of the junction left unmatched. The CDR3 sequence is CAISGTGASYEQYF. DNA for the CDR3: TGTGCCATCAGTGGGACAGGAGCCTCCTACGAGCAGTACTTC.

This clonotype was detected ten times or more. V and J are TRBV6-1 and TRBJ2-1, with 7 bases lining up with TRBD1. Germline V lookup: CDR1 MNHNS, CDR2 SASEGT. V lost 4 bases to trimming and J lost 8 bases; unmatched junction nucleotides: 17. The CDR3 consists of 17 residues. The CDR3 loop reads CASSARRTGALLHEQFF. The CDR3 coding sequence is TGTGCCAGCAGTGCACGACGGACAGGAGCCCTGCTGCATGAGCAGTTCTTC.

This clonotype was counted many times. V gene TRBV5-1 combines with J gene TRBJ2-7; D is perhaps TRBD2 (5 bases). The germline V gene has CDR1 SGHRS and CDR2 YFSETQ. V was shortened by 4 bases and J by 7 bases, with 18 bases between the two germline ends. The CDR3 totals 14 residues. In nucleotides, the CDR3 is TGCGCCAGCAGCCTCAGGACTGGCAGTCGGGAGCAGTACTTC. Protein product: CASSLRTGSREQYF.

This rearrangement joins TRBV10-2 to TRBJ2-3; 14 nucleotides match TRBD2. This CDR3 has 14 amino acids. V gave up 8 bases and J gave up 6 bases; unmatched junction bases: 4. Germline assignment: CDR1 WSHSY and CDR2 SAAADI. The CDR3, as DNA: TGCGCCAGCGGGACTAGCGGGAGTATGGATACGCAGTATTTT. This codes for CASGTSGSMDTQYF.

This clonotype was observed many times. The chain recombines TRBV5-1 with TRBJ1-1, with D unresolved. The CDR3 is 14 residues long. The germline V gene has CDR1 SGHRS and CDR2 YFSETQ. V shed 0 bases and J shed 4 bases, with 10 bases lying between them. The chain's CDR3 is CASSLGGPATEAFF. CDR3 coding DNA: TGCGCCAGCAGCTTGGGCGGTCCTGCCACTGAAGCTTTCTTT. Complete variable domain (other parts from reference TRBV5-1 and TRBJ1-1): KAGVTQTPRYLIKTRGQQVTLSCSPISGHRSVSWYQQTPGQGLQFLFEYFSETQRNKGNFPGRFSGRQFSNSRSEMNVSTLELGDSALYLCASSLGGPATEAFFGQGTRLTVV.

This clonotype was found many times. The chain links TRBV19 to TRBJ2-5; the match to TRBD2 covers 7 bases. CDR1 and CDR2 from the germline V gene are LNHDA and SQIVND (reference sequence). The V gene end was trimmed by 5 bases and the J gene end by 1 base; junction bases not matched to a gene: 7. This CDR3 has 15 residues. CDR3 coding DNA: TGTGCCAGTAGTGGGCGGGGGAAGAGCCAAGAGACCCAGTACTTC. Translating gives CASSGRGKSQETQYF.

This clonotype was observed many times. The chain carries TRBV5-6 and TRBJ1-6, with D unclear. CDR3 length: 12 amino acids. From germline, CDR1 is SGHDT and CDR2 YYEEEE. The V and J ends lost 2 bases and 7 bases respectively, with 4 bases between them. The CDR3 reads CASSFDNSPLHF. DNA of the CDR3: TGTGCCAGCAGCTTTGACAATTCACCCCTCCACTTT.

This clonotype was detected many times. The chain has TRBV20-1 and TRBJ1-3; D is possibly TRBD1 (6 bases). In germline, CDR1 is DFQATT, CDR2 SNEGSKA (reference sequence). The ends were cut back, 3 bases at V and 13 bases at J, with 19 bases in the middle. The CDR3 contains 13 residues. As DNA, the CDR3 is TGCAGTGCTAGTTTCTCTGGGACAACACAGATATATTTT. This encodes CSASFSGTTQIYF.